This T cell receptor beta chain was recovered during a study of kidney transplant recipient with SARS-CoV-2 infection. TCRdb re-called the reads through MiXCR, storing one row per CDR3 protein. The sample contains under 250,000 distinct CDR3 sequences, about 30% of which appear only once. As regards this clonotype: Since a much larger clone is just one base distant, this may be a read error.

This TCR came from a young adult male patient who had COVID-19 and was a kidney transplant recipient. Certain T cells may be donor cells from the graft. The sample consisted of a blood sample, taken at baseline and between days 110 and 120 from a kidney transplant recipient.

CDR3 loop: CVSSPLGGGNQPQHF. CDR3 in DNA: TGTGTCAGCAGTCCTCTGGGGGGCGGCAATCAGCCCCAGCATTTT. The V and J genes are TRBV6-5 and TRBJ1-5; a possible D gene is TRBD1 (6 bases). The germline CDR1 and CDR2 sequences are MNHEY and SVGAGI. The length of the CDR3 is 15 residues.